Listed here are 10 T cell receptor beta chains from one sample, sequenced in a study of blood T cell repertoires in COVID-19. Some clones are missing from TCRdb's copy, which holds only in-frame ones; the method was immunoSEQ multiplex PCR. The data show around 200,000 clones, 90% seen once. The sequenced material came from peripheral blood. The source of these receptors is a man aged 50 to 59 with acute or convalescent COVID-19.

This clone was seen more than once but under ten times. The chain employs TRBV7-2 and TRBJ1-1; the match to TRBD1 covers 8 bases. The CDR3 consists of 13 residues. With 3 bases clipped from V and 4 bases from J, the junction kept 1 base outside the gene matches. Germline-derived CDR1 and CDR2 are SGHTA and FQGNSA. For the CDR3, the DNA is TGTGCCAGCAGCTTTGACAGGGGCACTGAAGCTTTCTTT. Residues: CASSFDRGTEAFF.

The chain employs TRBV27 and TRBJ2-7; TRBD1 matches at 8 bases. In germline, CDR1 is MNHEY, CDR2 SMNVEV (reference sequence). The CDR3 covers 13 residues. V was pared by 5 bases and J by 3 bases, with 3 bases of the junction left unmatched. The CDR3 bases are TGTGCCAGCAGTCAGGGGGCGTTCTACGAGCAGTACTTC. This gives the protein CASSQGAFYEQYF.

The chain joins TRBV6-5 to TRBJ1-2; no reliable D call. V lost 6 bases and J 3 bases, leaving 11 bases between the germline ends. In germline, CDR1 is MNHEY, CDR2 SVGAGI. The CDR3 consists of 13 residues. The DNA for the CDR3 is TGTGCCAGCAGCCCCGGTTCCGACTATGGCTACACCTTC. Amino acids: CASSPGSDYGYTF.

The rearrangement uses TRBV9 and TRBJ2-1; 10 bases fit TRBD2. Germline V CDR1 and CDR2: SGDLS, YYNGEE. The CDR3 is 16 residues long. With V trimmed by 3 bases and J by 5 bases, 8 bases remained unmatched. The CDR3 bases are TGTGCCAGCAGCGCTGAGATAGCGGGAGGCAACAATGAGCAGTTCTTC. It yields the protein CASSAEIAGGNNEQFF.

This sequence joins TRBV6-1 and TRBJ2-2, with D perhaps matching TRBD2 (5 bases). Germline lookup yields CDR1 MNHNS and CDR2 SASEGT. Trimming took 4 bases from V and 3 from J, leaving 12 bases between them. The CDR3 has 15 amino acids. The DNA for the CDR3 is TGTGCCAGCAGTGGGGCCTTAGCGTACACCGGGGAGCTGTTTTTT. It translates to CASSGALAYTGELFF.

This clone was seen a few times. The V and J genes are TRBV5-1 and TRBJ2-7; 11 nucleotides line up with TRBD1. V lost 5 bases, J lost 4 bases, and 5 bases stayed unmatched. This CDR3 contains 14 residues. CDR1 and CDR2 from the germline V gene are SGHRS and YFSETQ. In DNA form, the CDR3 reads TGCGCCAGCAGGGAAGGGACAGGGGGATACGAGCAGTACGTC. It yields the protein CASREGTGGYEQYV.

The J gene is TRBJ1-2, the V gene TRBV7-8; possible D gene TRBD1, 6 bases. Trimming removed 1 base from V and 7 bases from J, with 13 bases in between. CDR1 and CDR2 from the germline V gene are SGHVS and FQNEAQ. The CDR3 consists of 14 residues. The CDR3 sequence: CASSLVTGLFGYTF. Here the CDR3 DNA reads TGTGCCAGCAGCTTAGTTACAGGGCTTTTTGGCTACACCTTC.

This clone was found once. The chain uses TRBV28 and TRBJ1-2, with 7 bases aligning to TRBD1. The germline V gene has CDR1 MDHEN and CDR2 SYDVKM. Germline trimming cut 5 bases from V and 7 bases from J; bases unmatched to any gene: 10. CDR3 length: 14 residues. CDR3 region: CASSLTGQAPGYTF. The CDR3 coding sequence is TGTGCCAGCAGTCTCACCGGACAGGCTCCTGGCTACACCTTC.

The chain has TRBV5-1 and TRBJ2-1; 8 bases align to TRBD1. The V segment lost 3 bases and the J segment 8 bases; nucleotides outside the gene matches: 10. The germline gives CDR1 SGHRS, CDR2 YFSETQ. This CDR3 region has 15 residues. The CDR3 protein is CASSSGQGAGDEQFF. The CDR3 DNA is TGCGCCAGCAGCTCCGGCCAGGGGGCTGGTGATGAGCAGTTCTTC.

The chain couples TRBV7-9 to TRBJ2-5; 9 bases are shared with TRBD1. This CDR3 is 14 amino acids long. V gave up 5 bases and J gave up 4 bases; unmatched junction bases: 5. Per germline, CDR1 SEHNR and CDR2 FQNEAQ (reference sequence). In DNA, the CDR3 is TGTGCCAGCAGCACCACAGGGGGCTTAGAGACCCAGTACTTC. Its translation is CASSTTGGLETQYF.